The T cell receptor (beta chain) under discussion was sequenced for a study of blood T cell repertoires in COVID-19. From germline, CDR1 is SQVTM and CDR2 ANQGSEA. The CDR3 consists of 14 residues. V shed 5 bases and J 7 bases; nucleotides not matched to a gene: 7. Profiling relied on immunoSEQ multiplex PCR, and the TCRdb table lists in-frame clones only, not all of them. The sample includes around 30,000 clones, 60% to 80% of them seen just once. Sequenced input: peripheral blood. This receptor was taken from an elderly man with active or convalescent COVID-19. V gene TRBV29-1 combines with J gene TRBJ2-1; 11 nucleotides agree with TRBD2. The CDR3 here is CSVRSSSGRNEQFF. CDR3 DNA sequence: TGCAGCGTTCGTTCCTCTAGCGGGAGGAATGAGCAGTTCTTC.